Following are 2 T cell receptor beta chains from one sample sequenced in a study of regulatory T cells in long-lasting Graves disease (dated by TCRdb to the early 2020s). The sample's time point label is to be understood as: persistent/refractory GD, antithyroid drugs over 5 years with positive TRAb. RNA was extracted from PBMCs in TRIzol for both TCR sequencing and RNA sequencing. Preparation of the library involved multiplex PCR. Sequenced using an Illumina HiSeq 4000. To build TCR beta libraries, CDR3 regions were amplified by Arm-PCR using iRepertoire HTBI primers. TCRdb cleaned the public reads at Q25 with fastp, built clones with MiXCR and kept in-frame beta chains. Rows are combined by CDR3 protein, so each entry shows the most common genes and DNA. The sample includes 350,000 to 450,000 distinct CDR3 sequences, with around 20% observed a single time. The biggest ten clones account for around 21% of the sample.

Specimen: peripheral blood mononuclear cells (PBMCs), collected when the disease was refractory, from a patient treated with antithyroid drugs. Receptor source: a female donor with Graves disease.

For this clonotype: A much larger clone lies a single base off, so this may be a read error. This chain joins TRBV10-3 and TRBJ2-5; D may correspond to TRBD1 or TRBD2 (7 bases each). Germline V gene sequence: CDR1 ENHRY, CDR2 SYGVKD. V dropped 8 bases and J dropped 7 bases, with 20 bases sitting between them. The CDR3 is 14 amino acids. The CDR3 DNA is TGTGCCATCGAACGAGAAACAGGGGAGGGGACCCAGTACTTC. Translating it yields CAIERETGEGTQYF.

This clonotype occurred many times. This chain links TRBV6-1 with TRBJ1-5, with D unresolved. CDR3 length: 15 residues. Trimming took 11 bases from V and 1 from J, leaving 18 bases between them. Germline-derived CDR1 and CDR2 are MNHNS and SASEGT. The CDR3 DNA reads TGTGCCTCAGGTGCGGGCGATGCCAGCAATCAGCCCCAGCATTTT. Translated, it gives CASGAGDASNQPQHF.